The T cell receptor beta chain under discussion was sequenced for a study of T cell repertoires in cytomegalovirus infection. In the study overall: From public TCR beta signatures came an indication of both CMV infection and matching HLA type. Study outcomes and limitations: HLA-C-restricted CMV clonotypes gave the most frequent clonotype in two of eight donors. Adding up the frequency of public TCR beta families identified people who carried CMV plus the relevant HLA.

Using its own MiXCR run on the reads, TCRdb lists one record per CDR3 protein. Among about 300,000 distinct CDR3 sequences listed, 25% were seen once. The sample holds a few counts of this clonotype. As yet, its antigen is unknown. This CDR3 has 17 amino acids. Germline-derived CDR1 and CDR2 are SGHRS and YFSETQ. With 4 bases clipped from V and 1 base from J, the junction kept 8 bases outside the gene matches. The rearrangement links TRBV5-1 to TRBJ2-1; 10 nucleotides agree with TRBD2. The receptor comes from a human donor in good health (CMV status not recorded). Some clones in this sample may be carry-over from other donors' samples. The specimen sequenced was PBMCs. In DNA, the CDR3 is TGCGCCAGCAGCCCCAGGCGAGCGGGAGGGTCCTACAATGAGCAGTTCTTC. The encoded protein is CASSPRRAGGSYNEQFF.